One and the same sample provided the 29 T cell receptor beta chains below, sequenced in a study of control samples from healthy donors and cancer patients. Method: immunoSEQ multiplex PCR; TCRdb's copy keeps in-frame clones and lacks some. The sample consists of about 270,000 clones, approximately 80% of them appearing once. The sequencing sample was made of PBMCs. These receptor sequences come from a woman aged 60-75 years with lung cancer.

The J gene is TRBJ2-2, the V gene TRBV7-6, with 7 bases that match TRBD1. Germline trimming cut 5 bases from V and 5 bases from J; bases unmatched to any gene: 8. The CDR3 spans 15 residues. Germline V gene lookup returns CDR1 SGHVS and CDR2 FNYEAQ. The CDR3, as DNA: TGTGCCAGCAGCATGGGACAGCAACCAACCGGGGAGCTGTTTTTT. It yields the protein CASSMGQQPTGELFF.

The J gene is TRBJ1-2, the V gene TRBV4-1; 7 bases match TRBD1. Trimming removed 3 bases from V and 5 bases from J; junction bases left unmatched: 6. This CDR3 region has 14 residues. Per germline, CDR1 MGHRA and CDR2 YSYEKL. In DNA form, the CDR3 reads TGCGCCAGCAGCCAGGTAACAGGGGAGTATGGCTACACCTTC. Its translation is CASSQVTGEYGYTF.

This clone showed up just a few times. The chain employs TRBV6-5 and TRBJ1-2; D not certain. Germline V CDR1 and CDR2: MNHEY, SVGAGI. Trimming removed 10 bases from V and 4 bases from J, with 16 bases in between. This CDR3 region has 13 residues. The DNA of the CDR3 is TGTGCCATCCGGTCCGCCGGTGGCTATGGCTACACCTTC. Residues: CAIRSAGGYGYTF.

The rearrangement joins TRBV6-5 to TRBJ2-1, with TRBD2 as a possible D gene (6 bases). CDR3 length: 12 amino acids. The germline gives CDR1 MNHEY, CDR2 SVGAGI. V lost 3 bases and J lost 16, with 16 bases in between. CDR3 sequence: CASSYHGLPPFF. DNA for the CDR3: TGTGCCAGCAGTTATCACGGACTACCGCCCTTCTTC.

This clone was detected a few times. The chain carries TRBV5-1 and TRBJ2-1; TRBD2 might be the D (6 bases). Trimming removed 2 bases at V and 0 bases at J, with 12 bases between. The CDR3 is 16 residues long. Germline V gene data show CDR1 as SGHRS and CDR2 as YFSETQ. CDR3 DNA sequence: TGCGCCAGCAGCTTTACTAGCCCGAGCTCCTACAATGAGCAGTTCTTC. It codes for CASSFTSPSSYNEQFF.

This clone appeared once. CDR3 in amino acids: CASSVGGGRTGVNEAFF. CDR3 DNA: TGTGCCAGCAGCGTAGGTGGGGGGAGGACAGGGGTGAATGAAGCTTTCTTT. The chain is built from TRBV9 and TRBJ1-1; the match to TRBD1 covers 9 bases. Germline V gene data show CDR1 as SGDLS and CDR2 as YYNGEE. V lost 0 bases and J lost 7; bases outside the gene matches: 13. The CDR3 sequence is 17 residues long.

The CDR3 reads CASSQGGRGGSTDTQYF. The DNA of the CDR3 is TGCGCCAGCAGCCAAGGTGGAAGAGGAGGGAGCACAGATACGCAGTATTTT. V usage is TRBV4-1 and J usage is TRBJ2-3, with D possibly TRBD2 on 6 matching bases. Germline CDR1 is MGHRA and CDR2 is YSYEKL. This CDR3 is built from 17 residues. The V gene lost 1 base and the J gene lost 0 bases, with 14 bases spanning the gap.

This clone appeared a single time. The chain recombines TRBV11-2 with TRBJ1-1; a possible D gene is TRBD1 (5 bases). Trimming took 1 base from V and 8 from J, leaving 11 bases between them. CDR3 length: 13 amino acids. Germline CDR1 SGHAT, CDR2 FQNNGV. Here the CDR3 DNA reads TGTGCCAGCAGCTTAGCGGAGGGGTCCGAAGCTTTCTTT. It is translated as CASSLAEGSEAFF.

This rearrangement joins TRBV6-6 to TRBJ1-5; D is possibly TRBD1 (5 bases). CDR3 length equals 16 residues. CDR1 is MNHNY and CDR2 is SVGAGI in the germline V gene (reference sequence). Between the trimmed V and J ends, which lost 0 bases and 7 bases, there was a span of 16 bases. The CDR3 here is CASSYSPFRDGQPQHF. The DNA for the CDR3 is TGTGCCAGCAGTTACTCCCCATTCAGGGATGGCCAGCCCCAGCATTTT.

This chain connects TRBV7-3 to TRBJ2-1; 9 bases agree with TRBD1. There are 16 residues in the CDR3. Germline CDR1 SGHTA, CDR2 FQGTGA. The ends lost 4 bases at V and 10 bases at J; junction bases unmatched: 14. DNA of the CDR3: TGTGCCAGCAGCTCCTTAGGGGGACAGGGCTATAAGGAGCAGTTCTTC. The encoded protein is CASSSLGGQGYKEQFF.

The V gene is TRBV5-6, the J gene TRBJ1-2, with a weak D call TRBD1 (5 bases). Trimming took 4 bases from V and 8 from J, leaving 15 bases between them. CDR3 size: 13 residues. The V gene's germline CDR1 is SGHDT and CDR2 YYEEEE. CDR3 nucleotides: TGTGCCAGCAGCAGGGGAGGAGTAGAGGGCTACACCTTC. This encodes CASSRGGVEGYTF.

The gene calls are TRBV5-4 and TRBJ2-5; no definite D call. Looked up from germline, CDR1 is SGHNT and CDR2 is YYREEE (reference sequence). With 3 bases removed from V and 2 bases from J, the gap between germline ends came to 11 bases. This CDR3 has 14 residues. The DNA for the CDR3 is TGTGCCAGCAGCTACGCAGGAAATCAAGAGACCCAGTACTTC. Residues: CASSYAGNQETQYF.

This clone was seen only once. The chain carries TRBV5-8 and TRBJ2-1; D gene ambiguous. V lost 6 bases and J lost 0, with 22 bases in between. Germline V gene sequence: CDR1 SGHTS, CDR2 YDEGEE. The CDR3 loop spans 18 amino acids. CDR3 loop: CASTRSAKEFTSYNEQFF. CDR3 bases: TGTGCCAGCACCCGATCGGCTAAGGAGTTTACCTCCTACAATGAGCAGTTCTTC.

This clone was counted at least ten times. V and J are TRBV6-5 and TRBJ1-1, with 9 positions matching TRBD1. This CDR3 region has 14 residues. V lost 4 bases and J lost 7; bases outside the gene matches: 7. The V gene's germline CDR1 is MNHEY and CDR2 SVGAGI. The chain's CDR3 is CASSLLGQGNEAFF. In DNA, the CDR3 is TGTGCCAGCAGTTTGCTCGGACAGGGGAATGAAGCTTTCTTT.

The chain couples TRBV7-8 to TRBJ2-3; 14 bases match TRBD2. From germline, CDR1 is SGHVS and CDR2 FQNEAQ. With V trimmed by 4 bases and J by 1 base, 10 bases remained unmatched. The CDR3 runs to 19 residues. The CDR3 nucleotides are TGTGCCAGCAGCTATTCCGGGACTAGCGGGAGAAGAGGCACAGATACGCAGTATTTT. This translates into CASSYSGTSGRRGTDTQYF.

The chain is built from TRBV5-8 and TRBJ2-7, with 7 positions matching TRBD1. From germline, CDR1 is SGHTS and CDR2 YDEGEE. This CDR3 has 15 residues. V shed 3 bases, J shed 5 bases, and the junction held 11 bases outside the gene matches. CDR3 coding DNA: TGTGCCAGCAGCTCCTGGACAGGCTCGGCGGACGAGCAGTACTTC. Its translation: CASSSWTGSADEQYF.

The chain links TRBV2 to TRBJ2-1; maybe TRBD2 (5 bases). The germline V gene encodes CDR1 SNHLY and CDR2 FYNNEI. Trimming cost V 4 bases and J 4 bases, with 11 bases left between them. The length of the CDR3 is 14 residues. CDR3: CASSATTLYNEQFF. CDR3 nucleotide sequence: TGTGCCAGCAGTGCGACTACGTTATACAATGAGCAGTTCTTC.

The rearrangement joins TRBV27 to TRBJ1-1; the D is unclear. Germline loops: CDR1 MNHEY, CDR2 SMNVEV (reference sequence). V lost 5 bases, J lost 1 base, and 8 bases lay in between. The CDR3 covers 13 residues. CDR3 in amino acids: CASSHGENTEAFF. The CDR3 nucleotides read TGTGCCAGCAGTCATGGGGAGAACACTGAAGCTTTCTTT.

The chain is built from TRBV2 and TRBJ2-7; D is possibly TRBD1 (6 bases). V gave up 9 bases and J gave up 4 bases, with 10 bases separating them. The CDR3 runs to 11 residues. Germline V gene lookup returns CDR1 SNHLY and CDR2 FYNNEI. The CDR3 DNA follows: TGTGCCAGTTTACAGGGTTACGAGCAGTACTTC. Translation gives CASLQGYEQYF.

This clone was seen a single time. V usage is TRBV19 and J usage is TRBJ2-2; 7 bases match TRBD1. The CDR3 totals 17 residues. The V and J ends lost 4 bases and 4 bases, in that order; junction bases with no gene match: 12. Germline CDR1 is LNHDA and CDR2 is SQIVND (reference sequence). The CDR3 DNA is TGTGCCAGTAGTAACCCCACAGGGGTCCGCGGCACCGGGGAGCTGTTTTTT. Residues: CASSNPTGVRGTGELFF. Based on the CDR3 plus reference TRBV19 and TRBJ2-2, the full variable domain is DGGITQSPKYLFRKEGQNVTLSCEQNLNHDAMYWYRQDPGQGLRLIYYSQIVNDFQKGDIAEGYSVSREKKESFPLTVTSAQKNPTAFYLCASSNPTGVRGTGELFFGEGSRLTVL.

This clone was seen more than once but under ten times. The CDR3 DNA follows: TGCGCCAGCAGCGGGTCCTTGAACACTGAAGCTTTCTTT. Its protein is CASSGSLNTEAFF. The rearrangement uses TRBV10-1 and TRBJ1-1, with D unclear. Germline V gives CDR1 WNHNN, CDR2 SYGVQD (reference sequence). Trimming pared 6 bases from V and 0 bases from J, leaving 8 bases between. The CDR3 spans 13 residues.

The chain has TRBV5-1 and TRBJ2-1; no reliable D call. This CDR3 comprises 13 residues. The germline V gene encodes CDR1 SGHRS and CDR2 YFSETQ. Trimming removed 3 bases at V and 3 bases at J, with 7 bases between. DNA of the CDR3: TGCGCCAGCAGCTCCCTCTTCTACAATGAGCAGTTCTTC. Translated, it gives CASSSLFYNEQFF.

The V and J genes are TRBV15 and TRBJ2-3; tentative D call: TRBD1 (6 bases). V gave up 6 bases and J gave up 6 bases, with 19 bases separating them. CDR3 size: 15 residues. Per the germline V gene, CDR1 is LNHNV and CDR2 is YYDKDF (reference sequence). The CDR3 coding sequence is TGTGCCACCAGTCGTCCCGGGACAATCGGGGATACGCAGTATTTT. This codes for CATSRPGTIGDTQYF.

The V call is TRBV24-1, the J call TRBJ2-7; TRBD1 matches 10 bases. V dropped 7 bases and J dropped 1; count of bases not matched to a gene: 6. Germline assignment: CDR1 KGHDR and CDR2 SFDVKD. The CDR3 runs 15 residues. The CDR3 reads CATRKGTGESYEQYF. The CDR3 coding sequence is TGTGCCACCAGGAAGGGGACAGGGGAGTCCTACGAGCAGTACTTC.

This clone was recorded a few times. The chain carries TRBV5-6 and TRBJ1-4; the D gene is possibly TRBD1 (5 bases). The V gene's germline CDR1 is SGHDT and CDR2 YYEEEE. This CDR3 contains 12 residues. The V end lost 7 bases, the J end lost 8 bases, and 12 bases lay between the germline ends. The chain's CDR3 is CASGTRGEKLFF. DNA for the CDR3: TGTGCCAGCGGGACCCGAGGGGAAAAACTGTTTTTT.

This clone has a handful of counts. The V call is TRBV28, the J call TRBJ1-1; D gene unclear. V was cut by 5 bases and J by 4 bases, with 8 bases left in between. The CDR3 is 12 amino acids. The germline V gene has CDR1 MDHEN and CDR2 SYDVKM. CDR3 DNA: TGTGCCAGCAGTATACGGGTCACTGAAGCTTTCTTT. Translated, it gives CASSIRVTEAFF.

The chain employs TRBV5-1 and TRBJ2-5; 8 bases match TRBD2. Germline assignment: CDR1 SGHRS and CDR2 YFSETQ. V shed 5 bases, J shed 3 bases, and the junction held 6 bases outside the gene matches. The CDR3 totals 14 residues. CDR3 sequence (DNA): TGCGCCAGCAGGCCGGGGGGGGCCGAAGAGACCCAGTACTTC. The encoded protein is CASRPGGAEETQYF.

This chain uses TRBV7-6 with TRBJ1-4; unclear D gene. Germline V gene data show CDR1 as SGHVS and CDR2 as FNYEAQ. The CDR3 extends over 16 amino acids. The ends were cut back, 5 bases at V and 0 bases at J, with 13 bases in the middle. CDR3 DNA: TGTGCCAGCAGCCCAAGTCGGGCAGCAACTAATGAAAAACTGTTTTTT. Its protein product is CASSPSRAATNEKLFF. Full variable domain (rest looked up from reference TRBV7-6 and TRBJ1-4): GAGVSQSPRYKVTKRGQDVALRCDPISGHVSLYWYRQALGQGPEFLTYFNYEAQQDKSGLPNDRFSAERPEGSISTLTIQRTEQRDSAMYRCASSPSRAATNEKLFFGSGTQLSVL.

The chain uses TRBV28 and TRBJ1-2, with TRBD1 matching 11 bases. Trimming took 11 bases from V and 7 from J; bases not matched to a gene: 12. This CDR3 contains 14 residues. The germline gives CDR1 MDHEN, CDR2 SYDVKM. The CDR3 DNA reads as TGTGCCGCCTATCCGGGACAGGGGGTCGGTGGCTACACCTTC. Amino acids: CAAYPGQGVGGYTF.